This T cell receptor beta chain came from a study of shared clonotypes between healthy human individuals. Looking at the study overall: The study used three CD4 naive, three CD4 memory, two CD8 naive and one CD8 memory plate per donor. General study findings and limits: With a handful of donors compared, approximately 5.5% of naive CD4 clonotypes were shared.

Genomic DNA from each subset was divided evenly over several immunoSEQ plates. For sorted subsets, approximately 0.2 ug DNA per replicate equaled about 30,000 T cell genomes. TCRdb keeps only in-frame clones here, not all; method: immunoSEQ multiplex PCR. The sample contains some 2 million clones, approximately 95% of which appear only once. This CDR3 comprises 14 residues. Trimming pared 0 bases from V and 4 bases from J, leaving 9 bases between. Germline V gene sequence: CDR1 LNHNV, CDR2 YYDKDF (reference sequence). CD45RO-negative, CCR7-positively selected cells formed the naive CD8 fraction, excluding terminally differentiated effector memory CD45RA+ cells. This clone appeared a single time. Its antigen is not known.

The TCR sequence derives from a man aged 18-30 years in good health. The V call is TRBV15, the J call TRBJ1-2, with D uncertain. The source material was naive CD8+ T cells sorted from blood. Written as DNA, the CDR3 is TGTGCCACCAGCAGAGACCGTGTTAGCTATGGCTACACCTTC. It encodes CATSRDRVSYGYTF.